This entry is about one T cell receptor beta chain. This sample is drawn from a study of blood T cell repertoires in COVID-19. In the study overall: Samples came from the United States, Italy and Spain, spanning acute and convalescent COVID-19. The analysed material was cDNA or gDNA that came from T cells, B-cell-depleted T cells, or PBMCs.

Per the original methods: Amplification of reference gene primers provided the estimated nucleated cell counts. Produced via immunoSEQ multiplex PCR; TCRdb's table is partial and in-frame only. That table supplies the V and J calls and clone size; D and trimming were determined from the DNA. The sample carries about 140,000 clones, about four fifths recorded once. This CDR3 is built from 17 residues. The germline gives CDR1 SGHVS, CDR2 FQNEAQ. Trimming at V came to 5 bases and at J to 8 bases, leaving 10 bases not matched to a gene. The V and J genes are TRBV7-8 and TRBJ1-6, with 12 bases aligning to TRBD1. Specimen: peripheral blood. The clonotype comes from an elderly woman in a cohort sampled during active or convalescent COVID-19. The CDR3 reads CASSPIWGQGADSPLHF. Written as DNA, the CDR3 is TGTGCCAGCAGCCCGATTTGGGGACAGGGGGCTGATTCACCCCTCCACTTT.